These 23 T cell receptor beta chains were sequenced from one sample in a study of T-cell memory formation after mild COVID-19. TCRdb redid the calling of the 5' RACE reads with MiXCR, one entry per CDR3 protein. The repertoire holds around 130,000 distinct CDR3 sequences, 11% to 15% seen once, with around 30% in the top ten. The sequenced material came from PBMCs or a T cell subset sorted from them (not recorded which). The receptor set was obtained from an adult woman who had mild COVID-19 (a few samples of this study predate the infection). Cell type and time point are not known.

The V gene is TRBV6-5, the J gene TRBJ2-3; D might be TRBD1 (5 bases). The germline V and J ends were trimmed by 2 bases and 5 bases, with 17 bases remaining between them. The CDR3 runs 16 residues. Germline V gene lookup returns CDR1 MNHEY and CDR2 SVGAGI. This CDR3 reads CASSYRPDTREDTQYF. CDR3 sequence (DNA): TGTGCCAGCAGTTACCGTCCGGACACAAGGGAAGATACGCAGTATTTT.

This clonotype was seen a handful of times. The chain is built from TRBV12-3 or TRBV12-4 and TRBJ2-7; the match to TRBD1 covers 7 bases. This CDR3 region has 14 residues. V trimming: 3 bases; J trimming: 4 bases; junction bases outside the gene matches: 6. The CDR3 region has the DNA TGTGCCAGCAGTTTGACAGGGAAACTTTACGAGCAGTACTTC. Encoded protein: CASSLTGKLYEQYF.

This clonotype was detected only a few times. The chain carries TRBV4-3 and TRBJ2-7, with unresolved D. The V and J ends lost 0 bases and 1 base respectively, with 13 bases between them. The CDR3 spans 16 residues. Germline V gene lookup returns CDR1 LGHNA and CDR2 YSLEER. In DNA form, the CDR3 reads TGCGCCAGCAGCCAAGAACAACCCAGCTTGTCCTACGAGCAGTACTTC. Protein: CASSQEQPSLSYEQYF.

V gene TRBV20-1 combines with J gene TRBJ2-3; 7 bases line up with TRBD1. J was trimmed by 8 bases and V by 0 bases; bases with no gene match: 11. This CDR3 has 15 residues. Germline CDR1 and CDR2: DFQATT and SNEGSKA (reference sequence). This CDR3 is CSARDLGGQSVTQYF. DNA of the CDR3: TGCAGTGCTAGAGATCTAGGGGGCCAGTCGGTTACGCAGTATTTT.

The chain couples TRBV7-9 to TRBJ1-1; D uncertain. Germline V CDR1 and CDR2: SEHNR, FQNEAQ (reference sequence). V dropped 7 bases and J dropped 0 bases, with 18 bases sitting between them. This CDR3 has 16 amino acids. The CDR3 sequence: CASTLGPGSMNTEAFF. The CDR3 DNA follows: TGTGCCAGCACCCTGGGCCCGGGATCCATGAACACTGAAGCTTTCTTT. Variable domain in full (rest from reference TRBV7-9 and TRBJ1-1): DTGVSQNPRHKITKRGQNVTFRCDPISEHNRLYWYRQTLGQGPEFLTYFQNEAQLEKSRLLSDRFSAERPKGSFSTLEIQRTEQGDSAMYLCASTLGPGSMNTEAFFGQGTRLTVV.

The chain carries TRBV7-8 and TRBJ2-1; D uncertain. V was pared by 5 bases and J by 0 bases, with 23 bases between. Per germline, CDR1 SGHVS and CDR2 FQNEAQ. There are 19 residues in the CDR3. This CDR3 is CASSLGLRLRLSSYNEQFF. Written as DNA, the CDR3 is TGTGCCAGCAGCCTAGGGTTACGGTTGAGGCTTAGCTCCTACAATGAGCAGTTCTTC. The full variable domain, in which reference TRBV7-8 and TRBJ2-1 provide the parts outside the CDR3, is GAGVSQSPRYKVAKRGQDVALRCDPISGHVSLFWYQQALGQGPEFLTYFQNEAQLDKSGLPSDRFFAERPEGSVSTLKIQRTQQEDSAVYLCASSLGLRLRLSSYNEQFFGPGTRLTVL.

The CDR3 protein is CASSFGTSGTDTQYF. The CDR3 nucleotides are TGCGCCAGCAGTTTCGGGACTAGCGGGACAGATACGCAGTATTTT. This chain joins TRBV5-1 and TRBJ2-3, with 12 bases identical to TRBD2. V shed 5 bases and J 3 bases; nucleotides not matched to a gene: 4. The CDR3 is 15 residues long. Germline-derived CDR1 and CDR2 are SGHRS and YFSETQ.

This chain connects TRBV27 to TRBJ2-1; the D call may be TRBD1 or TRBD2 (5 bases each). The CDR3 spans 14 residues. Germline CDR1 reads MNHEY; CDR2 reads SMNVEV (reference sequence). V dropped 2 bases and J dropped 14 bases, with 19 bases sitting between them. The CDR3 DNA sequence: TGTGCCAGCAGTTTAAGTGGGACCCCGGGTATAGAGTTCTTC. Translation: CASSLSGTPGIEFF.

This clonotype was detected only a few times. In DNA form, the CDR3 reads TGCAGCGCACGCCAGTTGGGCTCTGGAAACACCATATATTTT. This codes for CSARQLGSGNTIYF. This sequence joins TRBV29-1 and TRBJ1-3; unclear D gene. Trimming pared 7 bases from V and 0 bases from J, leaving 13 bases between. Germline V gene data show CDR1 as SQVTM and CDR2 as ANQGSEA. The CDR3 spans 14 residues. Variable domain in full (rest from reference TRBV29-1 and TRBJ1-3): SAVISQKPSRDICQRGTSLTIQCQVDSQVTMMFWYRQQPGQSLTLIATANQGSEATYESGFVIDKFPISRPNLTFSTLTVSNMSPEDSSIYLCSARQLGSGNTIYFGEGSWLTVV.

The chain is built from TRBV9 and TRBJ1-1, with TRBD1 as a possible D gene (5 bases). Germline loops: CDR1 SGDLS, CDR2 YYNGEE. This CDR3 contains 13 residues. With 7 bases removed from V and 1 base from J, the gap between germline ends came to 11 bases. CDR3 in amino acids: CASGYGGNTEAFF. CDR3 bases: TGTGCCAGCGGTTATGGGGGGAACACTGAAGCTTTCTTT. The variable domain in full, completed from reference TRBV9 and TRBJ1-1, reads DSGVTQTPKHLITATGQRVTLRCSPRSGDLSVYWYQQSLDQGLQFLIQYYNGEERAKGNILERFSAQQFPDLHSELNLSSLELGDSALYFCASGYGGNTEAFFGQGTRLTVV.

This clonotype was seen at least ten times. The rearrangement uses TRBV11-3 and TRBJ2-7; 8 nucleotides align to TRBD2. Trimming cost V 5 bases and J 9 bases; bases outside gene matches: 15. The CDR3 length is 15 residues. Germline V CDR1 and CDR2: SGHNT, YENEEA. This chain's CDR3 is CASSPPGLGAGVQYF. DNA of the CDR3: TGTGCCAGCAGCCCACCGGGACTAGGGGCCGGTGTGCAGTACTTC.

This clonotype has more than one count but fewer than ten. The rearrangement uses TRBV5-1 and TRBJ2-7, with 7 bases matching TRBD2. This CDR3 spans 13 amino acids. V shed 4 bases and J 6 bases; nucleotides not matched to a gene: 7. Germline CDR1 is SGHRS and CDR2 is YFSETQ. The CDR3 DNA follows: TGCGCCAGCAGCCCGGACTTAGCGGGCGAGCAGTACTTC. This sequence encodes CASSPDLAGEQYF.

The chain is built from TRBV7-2 and TRBJ2-7, with a weak D call TRBD1 (6 bases). This CDR3 spans 16 amino acids. CDR1 and CDR2 from the germline V gene are SGHTA and FQGNSA. Trimming shortened V by 5 bases and J by 5 bases, and 22 bases separated the two germline ends. CDR3 region: CASSLMRGSIRDEQYF. As DNA, the CDR3 is TGTGCCAGCAGCCTCATGAGGGGGTCTATCAGGGACGAGCAGTACTTC.

This clonotype was picked up a small number of times. The chain joins TRBV6-6 to TRBJ2-3, with a possible D match to TRBD2 (7 bases). With 4 bases removed from V and 4 bases from J, the gap between germline ends came to 15 bases. Germline CDR1 and CDR2: MNHNY and SVGAGI (reference sequence). This CDR3 is built from 15 residues. The CDR3 loop reads CASSSGRGAADTQYF. The CDR3 nucleotides are TGTGCCAGCAGTTCGGGTCGGGGGGCTGCAGATACGCAGTATTTT.

At least ten counts were recorded for this clonotype. V and J are TRBV12-3 or TRBV12-4 and TRBJ2-5, with 12 bases aligning to TRBD2. This CDR3 spans 15 amino acids. Trimming removed 5 bases from V and 2 bases from J; junction bases left unmatched: 3. This chain's CDR3 is CASSPGTSGQETQYF. In DNA, the CDR3 is TGTGCCAGCAGTCCGGGGACTAGCGGGCAAGAGACCCAGTACTTC.

This clonotype was recorded at least ten times. This chain joins TRBV29-1 and TRBJ2-7; the match to TRBD2 covers 7 bases. V was clipped by 0 bases and J by 3 bases; unmatched bases: 2. This CDR3 spans 13 amino acids. CDR1 and CDR2 from the germline V gene are SQVTM and ANQGSEA. The chain's CDR3 is CSVEEPSGYEQYF. CDR3 in DNA: TGCAGCGTTGAAGAACCTAGCGGCTACGAGCAGTACTTC.

The chain joins TRBV7-9 to TRBJ2-1; unclear D gene. Trimming left V 4 bases short and J 10 bases short, with 14 bases between. Germline V gene lookup returns CDR1 SEHNR and CDR2 FQNEAQ (reference sequence). The CDR3 runs 13 residues. CDR3 in amino acids: CASSSKWAGEQFF. The CDR3 DNA reads as TGTGCCAGCAGCTCCAAATGGGCCGGGGAGCAGTTCTTC.

This clonotype was observed a few times. The genes are TRBV2 and TRBJ2-5, with 7 bases fitting TRBD1. CDR1 SNHLY and CDR2 FYNNEI come from the germline V gene. The V gene end was trimmed by 6 bases and the J gene end by 5 bases; junction bases not matched to a gene: 12. The CDR3 covers 15 residues. The CDR3 region has the DNA TGTGCCAGCAGGACCCCGAGGGGGCAGGGGGAGACCCAGTACTTC. Translated: CASRTPRGQGETQYF. The full variable domain, its missing parts supplied by reference TRBV2 and TRBJ2-5, is EPEVTQTPSHQVTQMGQEVILRCVPISNHLYFYWYRQILGQKVEFLVSFYNNEISEKSEIFDDQFSVERPDGSNFTLKIRSTKLEDSAMYFCASRTPRGQGETQYFGPGTRLLVL.

The gene calls are TRBV9 and TRBJ2-7, with D perhaps matching TRBD1 (6 bases). The germline gives CDR1 SGDLS, CDR2 YYNGEE. V was clipped by 0 bases and J by 9 bases, with 25 bases between them. The CDR3 has 17 amino acids. The CDR3 spells CASSVGPDSALFHGQYF. As DNA, the CDR3 is TGTGCCAGCAGCGTAGGGCCGGACAGTGCCTTGTTTCATGGGCAGTACTTC. Combining the CDR3 with reference TRBV9 and TRBJ2-7 gives the whole variable domain DSGVTQTPKHLITATGQRVTLRCSPRSGDLSVYWYQQSLDQGLQFLIQYYNGEERAKGNILERFSAQQFPDLHSELNLSSLELGDSALYFCASSVGPDSALFHGQYFGPGTRLTVT.

This clonotype turned up a few times. The chain joins TRBV29-1 to TRBJ2-7; either TRBD1 or TRBD2 may fit D (5 bases each). Germline-derived CDR1 and CDR2 are SQVTM and ANQGSEA. With 2 bases removed from V and 1 base from J, the gap between germline ends came to 15 bases. This CDR3 has 15 amino acids. The chain's CDR3 is CSVETTGRSSYEQYF. Written as DNA, the CDR3 is TGCAGCGTTGAAACAACGGGGCGGTCATCCTACGAGCAGTACTTC.

This clonotype has a handful of counts. DNA of the CDR3: TGTGCCAGCAGTTTTTTACTAGCGGGAGTCTACGAGCAGTACTTC. Translated, it gives CASSFLLAGVYEQYF. The genes are TRBV12-3 or TRBV12-4 and TRBJ2-7; 11 bases align to TRBD2. V gave up 3 bases and J gave up 3 bases; unmatched junction bases: 4. There are 15 residues in the CDR3.

The chain uses TRBV30 and TRBJ2-7; D possibly corresponds to TRBD2 (5 bases). CDR1 is GTSNPN and CDR2 is SVGIG in the germline V gene (reference sequence). The V and J ends lost 3 bases and 3 bases respectively, with 15 bases between them. CDR3 size: 14 residues. The CDR3 DNA follows: TGTGCCTGGAGCGGACTCCTCGGCCTCTACGAGCAGTACTTC. This sequence encodes CAWSGLLGLYEQYF.

This clonotype was counted between two and nine times. The rearrangement joins TRBV5-1 to TRBJ1-1, with a tentative D call TRBD1 (6 bases). V lost 6 bases, J lost 3 bases, and 12 bases lay in between. Germline CDR1 and CDR2: SGHRS and YFSETQ. The CDR3 is 13 residues long. CDR3 loop: CASNEQGYTEAFF. The CDR3, as DNA: TGCGCCAGCAACGAACAGGGTTACACTGAAGCTTTCTTT.